Listed below are T cell receptor beta chains from one sample, sequenced in a study of shared clonotypes between healthy human individuals. Sequencing used immunoSEQ multiplex PCR; TCRdb keeps in-frame clones, though not all of them. Of some 740,000 clones listed, almost 95% were seen once; the top ten hold about 24%. The sample was naive CD8+ T cells sorted from blood. These receptors were collected from a young man in good health. CDR3s include the opening cysteine and the closing phenylalanine or tryptophan. A D gene is named only where the DNA matches it firmly. For some rows the clone size is stated as once, few or many, or as a class when expanded; others skip it.

D: NA
J: TRBJ2-6
size: NA
V: TRBV4-3
CDR3: CASSHGQTTSGANVLTF
DNA: TGCGCCAGCAGCCATGGACAGACAACCTCTGGGGCCAACGTCCTGACTTTC

D: TRBD1
J: TRBJ2-7
size: NA
V: TRBV6-1
CDR3: CASSDGHSGQGERNYYEQYF
DNA: TGTGCCAGCAGTGACGGCCACTCTGGACAGGGGGAAAGGAACTACTACGAGCAGTACTTC

D: NA
J: TRBJ2-7
size: NA
V: TRBV5-1
CDR3: CASSPASTGFYAQYF
DNA: TGCGCCAGCAGCCCAGCAAGTACAGGATTCTACGCGCAGTACTTC

D: NA
J: TRBJ1-2
size: NA
V: TRBV4-1
CDR3: CASSQLGGIEYGYTF
DNA: TGCGCCAGCAGCCAACTAGGGGGGATAGAGTATGGCTACACCTTC

D: NA
J: TRBJ1-2
size: NA
V: TRBV27
CDR3: CASSPAGSLDYGYTF
DNA: TGTGCCAGCAGCCCAGCCGGGAGTCTTGACTATGGCTACACCTTC

D: NA
J: TRBJ1-2
size: NA
V: TRBV9
CDR3: CASSVGSGILNYGYTF
DNA: TGTGCCAGCAGCGTAGGGTCAGGGATACTTAACTATGGCTACACCTTC

D: NA
J: TRBJ2-1
size: NA
V: TRBV7-9
CDR3: CASDESSYNEQFF
DNA: TGTGCCTCCGACGAATCTAGCTACAATGAGCAGTTCTTC

D: NA
J: TRBJ2-1
size: once
V: TRBV19
CDR3: CASSIFGSSYNEQFF
DNA: TGTGCCAGTAGTATTTTCGGGAGCTCCTACAATGAGCAGTTCTTC

D: NA
J: TRBJ1-1
size: NA
V: TRBV2
CDR3: CASRSVGMNTEAFF
DNA: TGTGCCAGCAGATCGGTGGGCATGAACACTGAAGCTTTCTTT

D: TRBD2
J: TRBJ2-1
size: NA
V: TRBV7-9
CDR3: CASRGLAGGPSNEQFF
DNA: TGTGCCAGCAGGGGACTAGCGGGAGGGCCCTCTAATGAGCAGTTCTTC

D: TRBD1
J: TRBJ2-7
size: NA
V: TRBV4-1
CDR3: CASSQRTGGNEQYF
DNA: TGCGCCAGCAGCCAGAGGACAGGGGGGAACGAGCAGTACTTC

D: NA
J: TRBJ1-5
size: once
V: TRBV7-6
CDR3: CASSSGAGDQYSNQPQHF
DNA: TGTGCCAGCAGCTCCGGGGCAGGGGATCAATATAGCAATCAGCCCCAGCATTTT

D: TRBD2
J: TRBJ2-1
size: NA
V: TRBV27
CDR3: CASSPTPGLAGVGEQFF
DNA: TGTGCCAGCAGCCCGACTCCAGGACTAGCGGGAGTGGGTGAGCAGTTCTTC

D: TRBD2
J: TRBJ2-7
size: NA
V: TRBV27
CDR3: CASSLGSSGNEQYF
DNA: TGTGCCAGCAGTTTGGGGTCTAGCGGGAACGAGCAGTACTTC

D: NA
J: TRBJ2-3
size: NA
V: TRBV27
CDR3: CASSSTLGGDTQYF
DNA: TGTGCCAGCAGTTCGACACTGGGTGGGGATACGCAGTATTTT

D: NA
J: TRBJ1-1
size: NA
V: TRBV6-1
CDR3: CASREQGLDTEAFF
DNA: TGTGCCAGCAGAGAACAGGGTCTGGACACTGAAGCTTTCTTT

D: NA
J: TRBJ2-7
size: NA
V: TRBV6-6
CDR3: CASSYRGAYEQYF
DNA: TGTGCCAGCAGTTATCGAGGGGCCTACGAGCAGTACTTC